These T cell receptor beta chains were read from a single sample in a study of T cells after posttransplantation cyclophosphamide. Sequencing was performed with immunoSEQ multiplex PCR; in TCRdb, only in-frame clones are kept and a portion is missing. The sample includes about 2,700 clones, none of them occurring once. The sequencing here drew on PBMCs, taken after allogeneic stem cell transplant with posttransplant cyclophosphamide. The source of these receptors is a male patient aged 60-70 years who received an allogeneic stem cell transplant from a related donor and was CMV-positive. Some of the T cells might come from the graft donor. Each CDR3 is given with its conserved first and last residue. Fields, in order: clone size, V gene, D gene, J gene, CDR3 DNA, CDR3 protein. The D gene is left open where the match is weak. Clone size appears in some rows only: once, few, many, or a class for an expanded clone.

clone_size: many
v_call: TRBV2
d_call: TRBD1
j_call: TRBJ2-5
cdr3_nt: TGTGCCAGCAGTGAAGCTGGTAACAGGGGAGAGACCCAGTACTTC
cdr3_aa: CASSEAGNRGETQYF

clone_size: medium-sized
v_call: TRBV9
d_call: NA
j_call: TRBJ1-1
cdr3_nt: TGTGCCAGCAGCGCCCCGGGAGAGAACACTGAAGCTTTCTTT
cdr3_aa: CASSAPGENTEAFF

clone_size: medium-sized
v_call: TRBV13
d_call: NA
j_call: TRBJ1-6
cdr3_nt: TGTGCCAGCAGCTTAGGAGAACAGGCCTATAATTCACCCCTCCACTTT
cdr3_aa: CASSLGEQAYNSPLHF

clone_size: many
v_call: TRBV29-1
d_call: NA
j_call: TRBJ2-1
cdr3_nt: TGCAGCTTCCGTGGGCGGGACTACAATGAGCAGTTCTTC
cdr3_aa: CSFRGRDYNEQFF

clone_size: many
v_call: TRBV2
d_call: NA
j_call: TRBJ1-3
cdr3_nt: TGTGCCAGCAGTCCTAGCAGGGGCTCTGGAAACACCATATATTTT
cdr3_aa: CASSPSRGSGNTIYF

clone_size: medium-sized
v_call: TRBV19
d_call: TRBD2
j_call: TRBJ2-5
cdr3_nt: TGTGCCAGCCATAGCGGGAGGGCCGAGACCCAGTACTTC
cdr3_aa: CASHSGRAETQYF

clone_size: large
v_call: TRBV28
d_call: NA
j_call: TRBJ1-4
cdr3_nt: TGTGCCAGCAGAGAACGGTCTAATGAAAAACTGTTTTTT
cdr3_aa: CASRERSNEKLFF

clone_size: many
v_call: TRBV7-2
d_call: NA
j_call: TRBJ2-1
cdr3_nt: TGTGCCAGCAGCCGAATGGGCGCGGGACAGCTGAGCTCCTACAATGAGCAGTTCTTC
cdr3_aa: CASSRMGAGQLSSYNEQFF

clone_size: medium-sized
v_call: TRBV7-6
d_call: NA
j_call: TRBJ1-1
cdr3_nt: TGTGCCAGCATATCGGCAGGGAAGGCTTTCTTT
cdr3_aa: CASISAGKAFF

clone_size: many
v_call: TRBV27
d_call: TRBD2
j_call: TRBJ2-1
cdr3_nt: TGTGCCAGCAAAAGTCGTCCAGCGGGAAACTACAATGAGCAGTTCTTC
cdr3_aa: CASKSRPAGNYNEQFF

clone_size: many
v_call: TRBV30
d_call: NA
j_call: TRBJ2-3
cdr3_nt: TGTGCCTGGAGCCCCAGGGGTCTCACAGATACGCAGTATTTT
cdr3_aa: CAWSPRGLTDTQYF

clone_size: many
v_call: TRBV5-4
d_call: TRBD1
j_call: TRBJ2-2
cdr3_nt: TGTGCCAGCAGCTTGGGGGTGACAGGGGAAGCCGGGGAGCTGTTTTTT
cdr3_aa: CASSLGVTGEAGELFF

clone_size: many
v_call: TRBV6-1
d_call: NA
j_call: TRBJ1-2
cdr3_nt: TGTGCCAGCAGTGAAGCATGGGTCCCAGGAGGCTACACCTTC
cdr3_aa: CASSEAWVPGGYTF

clone_size: medium-sized
v_call: TRBV27
d_call: TRBD1
j_call: TRBJ1-6
cdr3_nt: TGTGCCAGCAGTCCGGGACAGGGGACCTATAATTCACCCCTCCACTTT
cdr3_aa: CASSPGQGTYNSPLHF

clone_size: many
v_call: TRBV30
d_call: TRBD2
j_call: TRBJ2-1
cdr3_nt: TGTGCCTGGACCAAGCAGAGGACTAGCGGGATGCATGAGCAGTTCTTC
cdr3_aa: CAWTKQRTSGMHEQFF

clone_size: many
v_call: TRBV29-1
d_call: NA
j_call: TRBJ2-3
cdr3_nt: TGCAGCGTCCAGACACTCCGCACAGATACGCAGTATTTT
cdr3_aa: CSVQTLRTDTQYF

clone_size: medium-sized
v_call: TRBV19
d_call: TRBD2
j_call: TRBJ2-3
cdr3_nt: TGTGCCAGTAGTATAAAGCGGGGCGGCACAGATACGCAGTATTTT
cdr3_aa: CASSIKRGGTDTQYF

clone_size: many
v_call: TRBV18
d_call: TRBD1
j_call: TRBJ2-2
cdr3_nt: TGTGCCAGCTCACCACGGGGACAGTCGGGCACCGGGGAGCTGTTTTTT
cdr3_aa: CASSPRGQSGTGELFF

clone_size: many
v_call: TRBV14
d_call: NA
j_call: TRBJ2-2
cdr3_nt: TGTGCCAGCAGCCAAACAGGGTTGGGCGGGGAGCTGTTTTTT
cdr3_aa: CASSQTGLGGELFF

clone_size: many
v_call: TRBV6-5
d_call: TRBD2
j_call: TRBJ2-1
cdr3_nt: TGTGCCAGCAGTCCAGGACTAGCGACCCCCTTCTTC
cdr3_aa: CASSPGLATPFF

clone_size: many
v_call: TRBV18
d_call: NA
j_call: TRBJ1-1
cdr3_nt: TGTGCCAGCTCTCACGACTCGACAGGCTTGGGCACTGAAGCTTTCTTT
cdr3_aa: CASSHDSTGLGTEAFF

clone_size: many
v_call: TRBV9
d_call: TRBD2
j_call: TRBJ2-3
cdr3_nt: TGTGCCAGCAGCCCCCTGGGGGGAGGGCCCCCAGATACGCAGTATTTT
cdr3_aa: CASSPLGGGPPDTQYF

clone_size: many
v_call: TRBV7-2
d_call: NA
j_call: TRBJ2-5
cdr3_nt: TGTGCCAGCAGGAAAACGGGGGAGACCCAGTACTTC
cdr3_aa: CASRKTGETQYF

clone_size: medium-sized
v_call: TRBV7-6
d_call: TRBD1
j_call: TRBJ2-6
cdr3_nt: TGTGCCAGCAGCACACTAGGGGGCGGTGGGGCCAACGTCCTGACTTTC
cdr3_aa: CASSTLGGGGANVLTF

clone_size: many
v_call: TRBV25-1
d_call: NA
j_call: TRBJ1-3
cdr3_nt: TGTGCCAGCAGTGAAGAGCGGACGGGAAACACCATATATTTT
cdr3_aa: CASSEERTGNTIYF

clone_size: medium-sized
v_call: TRBV6-6
d_call: NA
j_call: TRBJ1-5
cdr3_nt: TGTGCCAGCAGTCCCTTGGGGGGGGCAGGGCAGCCCCAGCATTTT
cdr3_aa: CASSPLGGAGQPQHF

clone_size: medium-sized
v_call: TRBV4-2
d_call: TRBD2
j_call: TRBJ2-7
cdr3_nt: TGTGCCAGCAGCCAAGATATAGCGGGAGCTGGCGAGCAGTACTTC
cdr3_aa: CASSQDIAGAGEQYF

clone_size: many
v_call: TRBV9
d_call: NA
j_call: TRBJ2-2
cdr3_nt: TGTGCCAGCAGCGTAGACACCCCGAACACCGGGGAGCTGTTTTTT
cdr3_aa: CASSVDTPNTGELFF

clone_size: many
v_call: TRBV2
d_call: NA
j_call: TRBJ2-7
cdr3_nt: TGTGCCAGCAGTACTAAGGATCTGAGCTCCTACGAGCAGTACTTC
cdr3_aa: CASSTKDLSSYEQYF

clone_size: many
v_call: TRBV27
d_call: NA
j_call: TRBJ1-2
cdr3_nt: TGTGCCAGCAGTTTCCTGGACAACCTATCATTTCTTAACTATGGCTACACCTTC
cdr3_aa: CASSFLDNLSFLNYGYTF

clone_size: medium-sized
v_call: TRBV7-6
d_call: NA
j_call: TRBJ2-7
cdr3_nt: TGTGCCAGCAGCTTAGGTCCAGGCTACGAGCAGTACTTC
cdr3_aa: CASSLGPGYEQYF

clone_size: many
v_call: TRBV28
d_call: NA
j_call: TRBJ1-2
cdr3_nt: TGTGCCAGCAGTTTATCCAGGCAGACCTATGGCTACACCTTC
cdr3_aa: CASSLSRQTYGYTF

clone_size: medium-sized
v_call: TRBV5-4
d_call: NA
j_call: TRBJ2-3
cdr3_nt: TGTGCCAGCAGCTTGACGTCGTATCCCTACACAGATACGCAGTATTTT
cdr3_aa: CASSLTSYPYTDTQYF

clone_size: many
v_call: TRBV28
d_call: NA
j_call: TRBJ1-6
cdr3_nt: TGTGCCAGCGCCCACAGGTATAATTCACCCCTCCACTTT
cdr3_aa: CASAHRYNSPLHF

clone_size: medium-sized
v_call: TRBV18
d_call: NA
j_call: TRBJ1-5
cdr3_nt: TGTGCCAGCTCGCAGGGGATTAGCAATCAGCCCCAGCATTTT
cdr3_aa: CASSQGISNQPQHF

clone_size: many
v_call: TRBV5-6
d_call: TRBD1
j_call: TRBJ2-3
cdr3_nt: TGTGCCAGCAGCTTACAGGGGGCGCGAGATACGCAGTATTTT
cdr3_aa: CASSLQGARDTQYF

clone_size: medium-sized
v_call: TRBV6-6
d_call: TRBD1
j_call: TRBJ1-6
cdr3_nt: TGTGCCAGCAGAACCCCGGGACAGGGGAATTCACCCCTCCACTTT
cdr3_aa: CASRTPGQGNSPLHF

clone_size: many
v_call: TRBV5-1
d_call: TRBD2
j_call: TRBJ2-1
cdr3_nt: TGCGCCAGCAGCCGAGCCGGGACTAGCGGGATCCCCCCCGACAATGAGCAGTTCTTC
cdr3_aa: CASSRAGTSGIPPDNEQFF

clone_size: many
v_call: TRBV2
d_call: TRBD1
j_call: TRBJ1-2
cdr3_nt: TGTGCCAGCAGTGAAAGTCAGGGGGCAGGGTATGGCTACACCTTC
cdr3_aa: CASSESQGAGYGYTF

clone_size: medium-sized
v_call: TRBV19
d_call: TRBD1
j_call: TRBJ1-6
cdr3_nt: TGTGCCAGTAGTACCGGGACAGGGGTCTCACCCCTCCACTTT
cdr3_aa: CASSTGTGVSPLHF

clone_size: many
v_call: TRBV15
d_call: TRBD1
j_call: TRBJ2-5
cdr3_nt: TGTGCCACCAGCAGAGACGCAGGGGGCATCTTCCAAGAGACCCAGTACTTC
cdr3_aa: CATSRDAGGIFQETQYF

clone_size: many
v_call: TRBV4-2
d_call: NA
j_call: TRBJ1-3
cdr3_nt: TGTGCCAGCAGCCAAGATACGGTAACTGGAAACACCATATATTTT
cdr3_aa: CASSQDTVTGNTIYF

clone_size: NA
v_call: TRBV29-1
d_call: NA
j_call: TRBJ1-2
cdr3_nt: TGCAGCGTTGAAGATCAGGCCCCACTTTATGGCTACACCTTC
cdr3_aa: CSVEDQAPLYGYTF

clone_size: many
v_call: TRBV4-2
d_call: TRBD2
j_call: TRBJ2-7
cdr3_nt: TGTGCCAGCAGCCAACTGATAGCGGGTGTCTCCTACGAGCAGTACTTC
cdr3_aa: CASSQLIAGVSYEQYF

clone_size: medium-sized
v_call: TRBV10-1
d_call: NA
j_call: TRBJ2-7
cdr3_nt: TGCGCCAGCAGAGTGGGACTGAAATCCTACGAGCAGTACTTC
cdr3_aa: CASRVGLKSYEQYF

clone_size: many
v_call: TRBV28
d_call: TRBD2
j_call: TRBJ2-1
cdr3_nt: TGTGCCAGCAGTTTAATGCTAGCGGGAGGAGGACCTTACTACAATGAGCAGTTCTTC
cdr3_aa: CASSLMLAGGGPYYNEQFF

clone_size: medium-sized
v_call: TRBV4-3
d_call: NA
j_call: TRBJ1-2
cdr3_nt: TGCGCCAGCAGCCCCAATGCCAGGGAGGGTCTTGTCTATGGCTACACCTTC
cdr3_aa: CASSPNAREGLVYGYTF

clone_size: many
v_call: TRBV9
d_call: TRBD1
j_call: TRBJ1-1
cdr3_nt: TGTGCCAGCAGCCCCCAGGGGGGGAACACTGAAGCTTTCTTT
cdr3_aa: CASSPQGGNTEAFF

clone_size: medium-sized
v_call: TRBV6-1
d_call: NA
j_call: TRBJ2-1
cdr3_nt: TGTGCCAGCAGTGCCAGGGTTAATGAGCAGTTCTTC
cdr3_aa: CASSARVNEQFF

clone_size: many
v_call: TRBV4-3
d_call: NA
j_call: TRBJ1-2
cdr3_nt: TGCGCCAGCAGCCAAGGCCCCAGCGTCGGCTATGGCTACACCTTC
cdr3_aa: CASSQGPSVGYGYTF

clone_size: many
v_call: TRBV7-3
d_call: TRBD2
j_call: TRBJ2-5
cdr3_nt: TGTGCCAGCAGCCCCGGGGGGGGGCGAGAGACCCAGTACTTC
cdr3_aa: CASSPGGGRETQYF

clone_size: many
v_call: TRBV7-2
d_call: NA
j_call: TRBJ2-1
cdr3_nt: TGTGCCAGCAGACAGTCATCCTACAATGAGCAGTTCTTC
cdr3_aa: CASRQSSYNEQFF

clone_size: large
v_call: TRBV19
d_call: NA
j_call: TRBJ1-5
cdr3_nt: TGTGCCAGTAGTATAAACGTCGGTCAGCCCCAGCATTTT
cdr3_aa: CASSINVGQPQHF

clone_size: medium-sized
v_call: TRBV11-3
d_call: TRBD1
j_call: TRBJ2-3
cdr3_nt: TGTGCCAGCAGCTCCGGACAGGGGGCAGATACGCAGTATTTT
cdr3_aa: CASSSGQGADTQYF